One and the same sample provided the 17 T cell receptor beta chains below, sequenced in a study of blood T cell repertoires in COVID-19. Assay: immunoSEQ multiplex PCR; the TCRdb copy retains only in-frame clones and omits some. This table holds roughly 700,000 clones, around 90% found once. Sequenced material: peripheral blood. The receptors here all came from a woman younger than 30 with acute or convalescent COVID-19.

With regard to this clone: The sample contains more than one DNA sequence encoding this CDR3. The chain recombines TRBV24-1 with TRBJ1-1, with 8 bases aligning to TRBD1. Germline V CDR1 and CDR2: KGHDR, SFDVKD. The CDR3 has 13 amino acids. Trimming cost V 2 bases and J 5 bases; bases outside gene matches: 0. The CDR3 loop reads CATSDYRGTEAFF. The CDR3 bases are TGTGCCACCAGTGATTACAGGGGGACTGAAGCTTTCTTT.

The chain combines TRBV6-4 with TRBJ1-1, with D perhaps matching TRBD1 (6 bases). The CDR3 covers 14 residues. V shed 5 bases and J shed 8 bases, with 18 bases lying between them. Germline loops: CDR1 MRHNA, CDR2 SNTAGT. The CDR3 DNA follows: TGTGCCAGCAGTTCTGATCGGACAGCCGGCGAAGCTTTCTTT. This codes for CASSSDRTAGEAFF.

J is TRBJ2-7 and V is TRBV7-7; the D gene is possibly TRBD1 (6 bases). This CDR3 has 14 amino acids. The V gene lost 2 bases and the J gene lost 3 bases, with 11 bases spanning the gap. The V gene's germline CDR1 is SSHAT and CDR2 FNYEAQ (reference sequence). CDR3 protein: CASSLRAGDYEQYF. Here the CDR3 DNA reads TGTGCCAGCAGCTTAAGGGCAGGGGACTACGAGCAGTACTTC.

This chain links TRBV4-1 with TRBJ2-7, with D unresolved. There are 16 residues in the CDR3. The germline gives CDR1 MGHRA, CDR2 YSYEKL. The germline V and J ends were trimmed by 2 bases and 3 bases, with 17 bases remaining between them. This CDR3 reads CASSQHGAPFDYEQYF. CDR3 DNA sequence: TGCGCCAGCAGCCAACATGGAGCCCCGTTCGACTACGAGCAGTACTTC.

The V gene is TRBV5-6, the J gene TRBJ2-2; TRBD2 aligns across 16 bases. Unmatched junction bases numbered 4, after V lost 4 bases and J lost 4 bases. Germline V gene sequence: CDR1 SGHDT, CDR2 YYEEEE. This CDR3 has 17 amino acids. CDR3 nucleotide sequence: TGTGCCAGCAGCCTCGGGACTAGCGGGGGGGTCACCGGGGAGCTGTTTTTT. Its translation: CASSLGTSGGVTGELFF.

This clone showed up just once. The chain uses TRBV4-3 and TRBJ1-5, with 8 bases that match TRBD1. The germline gives CDR1 LGHNA, CDR2 YSLEER. The length of the CDR3 is 15 residues. V trimming: 2 bases; J trimming: 6 bases; junction bases outside the gene matches: 6. The CDR3 reads CASSQQTGAGQPQHF. CDR3 DNA sequence: TGCGCCAGCAGCCAACAGACAGGGGCTGGTCAGCCCCAGCATTTT.

The V and J genes are TRBV18 and TRBJ1-3; D possibly corresponds to TRBD1 (5 bases). This CDR3 comprises 15 residues. CDR1 and CDR2 (germline): KGHSH, LQKENI. V lost 4 bases to trimming and J lost 0 bases, with 10 bases between them. The CDR3 region is CASSLDSSSGNTIYF. The CDR3 region has the DNA TGTGCCAGCTCACTCGACAGCAGCTCTGGAAACACCATATATTTT.

V is TRBV5-4 and J is TRBJ1-2; maybe TRBD1 (6 bases). The CDR3 consists of 12 residues. V lost 1 base and J 8 bases, leaving 9 bases between the germline ends. Germline CDR1 SGHNT, CDR2 YYREEE (reference sequence). In DNA form, the CDR3 reads TGTGCCAGCAGCTTGTGGGGGCTGGGCTACACCTTC. Translated, it gives CASSLWGLGYTF.

The chain links TRBV9 to TRBJ2-3; D is unresolved. Trimming cost V 4 bases and J 4 bases, with 13 bases left between them. The length of the CDR3 is 14 residues. The germline gives CDR1 SGDLS, CDR2 YYNGEE. The CDR3 bases are TGTGCCAGCAGCCCCCCAGACCGGGCAGATACGCAGTATTTT. Protein sequence: CASSPPDRADTQYF. The entire variable domain, with the rest obtained from reference TRBV9 and TRBJ2-3, is as follows: DSGVTQTPKHLITATGQRVTLRCSPRSGDLSVYWYQQSLDQGLQFLIQYYNGEERAKGNILERFSAQQFPDLHSELNLSSLELGDSALYFCASSPPDRADTQYFGPGTRLTVL.

Only a few counts were recorded for this clone. V and J are TRBV4-1 and TRBJ1-6; a possible D gene is TRBD1 (6 bases). Per the germline V gene, CDR1 is MGHRA and CDR2 is YSYEKL. CDR3 length: 15 residues. The V end was cut by 6 bases, the J end by 8 bases, with 17 bases between. CDR3 DNA: TGCGCCAGCAGGGATACAGGGTTGGGAGATTCACCCCTCCACTTT. It codes for CASRDTGLGDSPLHF.

This CDR3 reads CATSGQGNTEAFF. The CDR3 nucleotides read TGTGCCACCTCGGGACAGGGCAACACTGAAGCTTTCTTT. The rearrangement links TRBV10-3 to TRBJ1-1, with 9 bases lining up with TRBD1. In germline, CDR1 is ENHRY, CDR2 SYGVKD. This CDR3 has 13 amino acids. V dropped 10 bases and J dropped 2; count of bases not matched to a gene: 5.

The chain combines TRBV6-5 with TRBJ1-1; no definite D call. CDR3 length equals 15 residues. Trimming left V 7 bases short and J 6 bases short, with 21 bases between. CDR1 is MNHEY, CDR2 SVGAGI, per germline. CDR3 nucleotide sequence: TGTGCCAGCACCAAAGGAGGCGTCAAGGGTCCTGAAGCTTTCTTT. It is translated as CASTKGGVKGPEAFF.

The rearrangement uses TRBV5-1 and TRBJ2-7; no clear D gene. V lost 1 base and J 4 bases, leaving 9 bases between the germline ends. Per germline, CDR1 SGHRS and CDR2 YFSETQ. This CDR3 contains 13 residues. CDR3 DNA sequence: TGCGCCAGCAGCTTGAACCACGGTTACGAGCAGTACTTC. The encoded protein is CASSLNHGYEQYF. The full variable domain, rest sourced from reference TRBV5-1 and TRBJ2-7, is KAGVTQTPRYLIKTRGQQVTLSCSPISGHRSVSWYQQTPGQGLQFLFEYFSETQRNKGNFPGRFSGRQFSNSRSEMNVSTLELGDSALYLCASSLNHGYEQYFGPGTRLTVT.

This clone was seen only a few times. The chain links TRBV4-3 to TRBJ1-3; D gene unclear. Per the germline V gene, CDR1 is LGHNA and CDR2 is YSLEER. The CDR3 sequence is 14 residues long. The ends were cut back, 4 bases at V and 6 bases at J, with 13 bases in the middle. CDR3 bases: TGCGCCAGCAGCCCGGACTCCCCCCCAAACACCATATATTTT. The encoded protein is CASSPDSPPNTIYF.

The chain carries TRBV4-2 and TRBJ1-1; TRBD1 is a possible D gene (5 bases). Per germline, CDR1 LGHNA and CDR2 YNFKEQ. Trimming stripped 0 bases from V and 6 bases from J, with 11 bases between. The CDR3 is 14 residues long. CDR3 in DNA: TGTGCCAGCAGCCAAGAGGCCAGGGTGTCTGAAGCTTTCTTT. As protein: CASSQEARVSEAFF.

The CDR3 reads CAISELVEGGSNEQYF. In DNA form, the CDR3 reads TGTGCCATCAGTGAATTGGTGGAAGGGGGAAGTAACGAGCAGTACTTC. The chain couples TRBV10-3 to TRBJ2-7, with TRBD1 as a possible D gene (6 bases). This CDR3 has 16 amino acids. Germline CDR1 is ENHRY and CDR2 is SYGVKD. Trimming removed 3 bases from V and 5 bases from J, with 20 bases in between.

CDR3 sequence (DNA): TGTGCCAGCAGTTACGTAGCCAGCTTGAACACTGAAGCTTTCTTT. This codes for CASSYVASLNTEAFF. The chain employs TRBV6-6 and TRBJ1-1; no definite D call. CDR3 length: 15 amino acids. Looked up from germline, CDR1 is MNHNY and CDR2 is SVGAGI (reference sequence). The V gene lost 2 bases and the J gene lost 0 bases, with 10 bases spanning the gap.